This record concerns one T cell receptor (beta chain) sequence. What it recognizes is unknown. The record originates from a study of graft-versus-host responses after intestinal transplantation. At the level of the study: Tacrolimus and steroids were given for two to three years to all recipients after anti-thymocyte globulin induction. Points from the study as a whole: Early declines in HvG clones that occurred post-transplant were associated with peak circulating GvH clone levels. Analysis identified GvH clones in recipient marrow, with some appearing first in ileum or blood.

Here immunoSEQ multiplex PCR was the method, and the copy in TCRdb shows in-frame clones only, minus some. The sample contains tens of thousands of clones, almost 95% of which appear only once. V lost 1 base and J lost 0, with 10 bases in between. Germline V gene data show CDR1 as SGHVS and CDR2 as FQNEAQ. The CDR3 is 16 residues long. Material: unstimulated CD4+ T cells sorted from spleen or lymph node cells, obtained before transplant. The chain carries TRBV7-8 and TRBJ1-3; D call uncertain. This TCR was recovered from a human donor who was the organ donor for an intestinal transplant. The CDR3 is CASSLESRPSGNTIYF. The CDR3 region has the DNA TGTGCCAGCAGCTTAGAATCCCGGCCCTCTGGAAACACCATATATTTT.